The 2 T cell receptor beta chains below come from one sample, sequenced in a study of cytomegalovirus exposure and HLA in healthy donors. The primer mix had 60 Vbeta and 13 Jbeta primers. TCRdb's table, derived via immunoSEQ multiplex PCR, lists solely in-frame clones and lacks some. This table holds approximately 75,000 clones, 65% to 70% found once. The sequenced sample was PBMCs. All receptors derive from a man aged 40-49 years in good health and CMV-seropositive.

The chain joins TRBV18 to TRBJ2-5; D remains ambiguous. V lost 0 bases to trimming and J lost 3 bases, with 5 bases between them. Germline V gene data show CDR1 as KGHSH and CDR2 as LQKENI. The CDR3 consists of 13 residues. CDR3 DNA sequence: TGTGCCAGCTCACCACCACCAGAAGAGACCCAGTACTTC. As protein: CASSPPPEETQYF.

The chain links TRBV5-1 to TRBJ2-7, with no clear D. The CDR3 length is 12 residues. The V end was cut by 0 bases, the J end by 4 bases, with 5 bases between. Looked up from germline, CDR1 is SGHRS and CDR2 is YFSETQ. CDR3 loop: CASSLVSYEQYF. CDR3 DNA sequence: TGCGCCAGCAGCTTGGTTTCGTACGAGCAGTACTTC.